The 15 T cell receptor beta chains reported below all come from one sample, sequenced in a study of cytomegalovirus exposure and HLA in healthy donors. The primer mix had 60 Vbeta and 13 Jbeta primers. Clones were read by immunoSEQ multiplex PCR, and TCRdb kept only the in-frame ones, dropping some. The sample yields under 250,000 clones, 82% seen once. Sequenced material: PBMCs. Source of these receptors: a middle-aged man in good health and CMV-seropositive.

The V gene is TRBV19, the J gene TRBJ1-2; TRBD1 matches at 8 bases. The CDR3 runs to 16 residues. Germline V gene lookup returns CDR1 LNHDA and CDR2 SQIVND (reference sequence). Trimming removed 3 bases from V and 7 bases from J; junction bases left unmatched: 13. The CDR3 coding sequence is TGTGCCAGTAGTATTTTTGCGTCAGGGGGCGGTGGTGGCTACACCTTC. Protein: CASSIFASGGGGGYTF.

This clone came up once. The J gene is TRBJ1-1, the V gene TRBV30; no reliable D call. The germline V and J ends were trimmed by 1 base and 5 bases, with 11 bases remaining between them. The CDR3 totals 13 residues. In germline, CDR1 is GTSNPN, CDR2 SVGIG (reference sequence). CDR3: CAWSATFRTEAFF. CDR3 in DNA: TGTGCCTGGAGTGCGACTTTCAGAACTGAAGCTTTCTTT.

The chain combines TRBV18 with TRBJ1-1; the match to TRBD1 covers 10 bases. The J segment lost 1 base and the V segment lost 6 bases, leaving 14 bases of the junction unmatched. Germline CDR1 is KGHSH and CDR2 is LQKENI. This CDR3 region has 18 residues. CDR3 region: CASSPDRGRLQTNTEAFF. The CDR3 coding sequence is TGTGCCAGCTCCCCCGACAGGGGGCGTCTTCAGACGAACACTGAAGCTTTCTTT. Looking up the rest from reference TRBV18 and TRBJ1-1 gives the full variable domain: NAGVMQNPRHLVRRRGQEARLRCSPMKGHSHVYWYRQLPEEGLKFMVYLQKENIIDESGMPKERFSAEFPKEGPSILRIQQVVRGDSAAYFCASSPDRGRLQTNTEAFFGQGTRLTVV.

This chain connects TRBV5-1 to TRBJ1-6; 9 positions agree with TRBD1. Germline V gene sequence: CDR1 SGHRS, CDR2 YFSETQ. Trimming removed 4 bases from V and 10 bases from J; junction bases left unmatched: 12. There are 16 residues in the CDR3. CDR3 region: CASSTSTGGSRSPLHF. DNA for the CDR3: TGCGCCAGCAGCACTAGTACAGGGGGCTCCCGGTCACCCCTCCACTTT.

This chain connects TRBV6-1 to TRBJ2-7; D is uncertain. Germline-derived CDR1 and CDR2 are MNHNS and SASEGT. Trimming removed 4 bases at V and 0 bases at J, with 7 bases between. The CDR3 contains 13 residues. CDR3 nucleotides: TGTGCCAGCAGTGCAGGATACTCCTACGAGCAGTACTTC. Residues: CASSAGYSYEQYF.

This chain joins TRBV6-6 and TRBJ1-3, with 8 nucleotides matching TRBD1. The junction had 5 bases not matched to a gene; V was cut back by 0 bases and J by 4 bases. This CDR3 has 16 residues. From germline, CDR1 is MNHNY and CDR2 SVGAGI (reference sequence). The CDR3 bases are TGTGCCAGCAGTTACTCGCAGGGGGCGGCGGGAAACACCATATATTTT. Its protein product is CASSYSQGAAGNTIYF.

The V gene is TRBV25-1, the J gene TRBJ2-4, with 11 positions matching TRBD2. This CDR3 contains 16 residues. Germline lookup yields CDR1 MGHDK and CDR2 SYGVNS. After removal of 1 base from V and 6 bases from J, the junction contained 5 bases not matched to a gene. The CDR3 DNA follows: TGTGCCAGCAGTGAATCACTAGCGGGAGCCGGAAACATTCAGTACTTC. It specifies CASSESLAGAGNIQYF.

CDR3 sequence: CASGLPSGGEETQYF. In DNA, the CDR3 is TGTGCTAGTGGTTTGCCAAGCGGGGGTGAAGAGACCCAGTACTTC. The chain combines TRBV12-5 with TRBJ2-5; 8 nucleotides agree with TRBD2. Germline CDR1 is LGHNT and CDR2 is FRNRAP. Trimming at V came to 2 bases and at J to 3 bases, leaving 5 bases not matched to a gene. This CDR3 is 15 amino acids long.

The rearrangement links TRBV29-1 to TRBJ1-5, with D tentatively TRBD1 (5 bases). The CDR3 runs 14 residues. The germline V and J ends were trimmed by 3 bases and 7 bases, with 16 bases remaining between them. From germline, CDR1 is SQVTM and CDR2 ANQGSEA. Written as DNA, the CDR3 is TGCAGCGTTGACGGGCAGGGCCTCAGGCAGCCCCAGCATTTT. Translated, it gives CSVDGQGLRQPQHF.

J is TRBJ2-7 and V is TRBV29-1, with a possible D match to TRBD2 (5 bases). Per the germline V gene, CDR1 is SQVTM and CDR2 is ANQGSEA. The CDR3 contains 8 residues. The CDR3 sequence: CSRGGQYV. The CDR3 region has the DNA TGCAGTCGGGGTGGGCAGTACGTC.

This clone was seen just once. The chain combines TRBV11-3 with TRBJ2-1, with D perhaps TRBD1 (6 bases). CDR3 size: 16 residues. V lost 0 bases to trimming and J lost 5 bases, with 14 bases between them. Germline values: CDR1 SGHNT, CDR2 YENEEA. This CDR3 is CASSLDFGTLNNEQFF. CDR3 nucleotide sequence: TGTGCCAGCAGCTTAGACTTCGGGACACTAAACAATGAGCAGTTCTTC.

The genes are TRBV19 and TRBJ2-7; 8 bases align to TRBD2. CDR3 length: 16 residues. The germline V gene has CDR1 LNHDA and CDR2 SQIVND (reference sequence). Trimming took 3 bases from V and 0 from J; bases not matched to a gene: 7. DNA for the CDR3: TGTGCCAGTAGTATCAGGGCGGGAGGTTACTCCTACGAGCAGTACTTC. This codes for CASSIRAGGYSYEQYF.

V is TRBV6-5 and J is TRBJ1-4; a possible D gene is TRBD1 (5 bases). The V end was cut by 0 bases, the J end by 4 bases, with 9 bases between. Per germline, CDR1 MNHEY and CDR2 SVGAGI. The CDR3 sequence is 15 residues long. Written as DNA, the CDR3 is TGTGCCAGCAGTTACTCGTGGCAGGGTAATGAAAAACTGTTTTTT. This encodes CASSYSWQGNEKLFF.

The rearrangement links TRBV7-6 to TRBJ1-2, with 9 positions matching TRBD1. This CDR3 spans 14 amino acids. Per the germline V gene, CDR1 is SGHVS and CDR2 is FNYEAQ. V shed 5 bases and J 6 bases; nucleotides not matched to a gene: 7. This chain's CDR3 is CASSPSTGGDGYTF. DNA for the CDR3: TGTGCCAGCAGCCCCTCGACAGGGGGTGATGGCTACACCTTC.

The genes are TRBV18 and TRBJ2-7, with D possibly TRBD1 on 5 matching bases. CDR1 and CDR2 from the germline V gene are KGHSH and LQKENI. V lost 2 bases, J lost 4 bases, and 12 bases lay in between. The CDR3 consists of 14 residues. CDR3 DNA sequence: TGTGCCAGCTCACCAAGAGTAGGGGTTTACGAGCAGTACTTC. It codes for CASSPRVGVYEQYF.